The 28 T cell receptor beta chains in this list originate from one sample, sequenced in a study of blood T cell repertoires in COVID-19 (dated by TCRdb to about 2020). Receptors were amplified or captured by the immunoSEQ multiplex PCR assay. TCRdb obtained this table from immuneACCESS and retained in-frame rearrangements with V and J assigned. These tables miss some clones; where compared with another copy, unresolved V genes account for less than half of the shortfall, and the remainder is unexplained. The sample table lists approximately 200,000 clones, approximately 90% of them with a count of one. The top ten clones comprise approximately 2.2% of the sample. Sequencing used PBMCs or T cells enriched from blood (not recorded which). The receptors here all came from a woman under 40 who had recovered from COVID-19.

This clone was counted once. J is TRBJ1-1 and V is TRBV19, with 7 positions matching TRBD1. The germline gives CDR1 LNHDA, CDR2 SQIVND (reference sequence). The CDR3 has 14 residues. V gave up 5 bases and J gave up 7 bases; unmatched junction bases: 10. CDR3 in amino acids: CASSLGRGVREAFF. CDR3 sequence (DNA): TGTGCCAGTAGTCTGGGCAGGGGGGTTCGTGAAGCTTTCTTT. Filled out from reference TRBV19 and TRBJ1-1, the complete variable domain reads DGGITQSPKYLFRKEGQNVTLSCEQNLNHDAMYWYRQDPGQGLRLIYYSQIVNDFQKGDIAEGYSVSREKKESFPLTVTSAQKNPTAFYLCASSLGRGVREAFFGQGTRLTVV.

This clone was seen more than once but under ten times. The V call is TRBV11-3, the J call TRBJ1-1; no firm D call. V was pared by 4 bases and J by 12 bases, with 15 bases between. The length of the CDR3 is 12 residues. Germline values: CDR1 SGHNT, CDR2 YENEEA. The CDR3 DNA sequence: TGTGCCAGCAGCTCGTTAGGCCCCGGGACTTTCTTT. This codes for CASSSLGPGTFF.

CDR3 sequence reads: CASSSGLAGTDTQYF. The CDR3 DNA reads TGTGCCAGCAGCTCCGGACTAGCGGGAACAGATACGCAGTATTTT. This chain connects TRBV7-9 to TRBJ2-3, with 12 bases lining up with TRBD2. The V and J ends lost 4 bases and 3 bases, in that order; junction bases with no gene match: 2. Germline V gene lookup returns CDR1 SEHNR and CDR2 FQNEAQ (reference sequence). The CDR3 covers 15 residues. The variable domain in full, completed from reference TRBV7-9 and TRBJ2-3, reads DTGVSQNPRHKITKRGQNVTFRCDPISEHNRLYWYRQTLGQGPEFLTYFQNEAQLEKSRLLSDRFSAERPKGSFSTLEIQRTEQGDSAMYLCASSSGLAGTDTQYFGPGTRLTVL.

DNA for the CDR3: TGTGCCAGCAGTTTCCCCACGGGCGAGCAGTACTTC. Translated: CASSFPTGEQYF. The chain has TRBV27 and TRBJ2-7, with D uncertain. Per the germline V gene, CDR1 is MNHEY and CDR2 is SMNVEV (reference sequence). The germline V and J ends were trimmed by 3 bases and 6 bases, with 9 bases remaining between them. The CDR3 loop spans 12 amino acids.

The CDR3, as DNA: TGCGCCAGCAGTAAAACCCCTCCAGGAGCGGGGGAGAATGAGCAGTTCTTC. Its protein product is CASSKTPPGAGENEQFF. The rearrangement joins TRBV5-1 to TRBJ2-1; 8 nucleotides match TRBD2. The germline gives CDR1 SGHRS, CDR2 YFSETQ. The CDR3 extends over 17 amino acids. Losses at the gene ends were 5 bases for V and 7 bases for J; bases not matched to a gene: 17.

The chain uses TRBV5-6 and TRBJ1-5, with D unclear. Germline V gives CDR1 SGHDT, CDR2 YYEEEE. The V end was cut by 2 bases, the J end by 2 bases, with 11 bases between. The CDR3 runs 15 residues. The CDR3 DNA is TGTGCCAGCAGCTTAGGGAGTACGGGCAATCAGCCCCAGCATTTT. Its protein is CASSLGSTGNQPQHF.

As DNA, the CDR3 is TGCGCCAGCAGCTTGGAGGCGAGGAACTATGAAGCTTTCTTT. Its protein product is CASSLEARNYEAFF. The V and J genes are TRBV5-1 and TRBJ1-1; D is ambiguous. Germline values: CDR1 SGHRS, CDR2 YFSETQ. Trimming took off 0 bases at V and 7 bases at J, with 13 bases between the two ends. This CDR3 region has 14 residues.

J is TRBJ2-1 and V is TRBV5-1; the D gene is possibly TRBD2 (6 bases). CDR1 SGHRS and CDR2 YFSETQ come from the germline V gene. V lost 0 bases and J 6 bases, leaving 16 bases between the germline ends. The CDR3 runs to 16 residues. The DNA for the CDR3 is TGCGCCAGCAGCTTGGAACTAGCCGGAGTCGGCAATGAGCAGTTCTTC. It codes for CASSLELAGVGNEQFF. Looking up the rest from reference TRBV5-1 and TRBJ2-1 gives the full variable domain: KAGVTQTPRYLIKTRGQQVTLSCSPISGHRSVSWYQQTPGQGLQFLFEYFSETQRNKGNFPGRFSGRQFSNSRSEMNVSTLELGDSALYLCASSLELAGVGNEQFFGPGTRLTVL.

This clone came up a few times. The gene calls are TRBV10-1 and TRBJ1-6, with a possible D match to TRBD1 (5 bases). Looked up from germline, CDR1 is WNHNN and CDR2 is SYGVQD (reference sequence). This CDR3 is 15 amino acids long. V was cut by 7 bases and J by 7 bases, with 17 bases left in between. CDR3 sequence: CASTPIGAGNSPLHF. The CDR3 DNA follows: TGCGCCAGCACTCCGATTGGGGCAGGGAATTCACCCCTCCACTTT.

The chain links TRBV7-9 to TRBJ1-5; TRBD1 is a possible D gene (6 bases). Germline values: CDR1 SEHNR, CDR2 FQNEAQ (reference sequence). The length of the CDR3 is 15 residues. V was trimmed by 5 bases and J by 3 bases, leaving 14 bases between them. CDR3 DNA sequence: TGTGCCAGCAGCCCCTCGGGGGGGCACAATCAGCCCCAGCATTTT. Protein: CASSPSGGHNQPQHF.

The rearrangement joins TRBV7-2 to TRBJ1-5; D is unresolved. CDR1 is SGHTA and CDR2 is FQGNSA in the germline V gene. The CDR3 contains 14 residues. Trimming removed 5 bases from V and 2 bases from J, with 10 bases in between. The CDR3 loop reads CASSPRGGNQPQHF. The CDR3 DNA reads TGTGCCAGCAGCCCACGGGGAGGCAATCAGCCCCAGCATTTT. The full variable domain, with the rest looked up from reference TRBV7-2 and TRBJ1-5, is GAGVSQSPSNKVTEKGKDVELRCDPISGHTALYWYRQSLGQGLEFLIYFQGNSAPDKSGLPSDRFSAERTGGSVSTLTIQRTQQEDSAVYLCASSPRGGNQPQHFGDGTRLSIL.

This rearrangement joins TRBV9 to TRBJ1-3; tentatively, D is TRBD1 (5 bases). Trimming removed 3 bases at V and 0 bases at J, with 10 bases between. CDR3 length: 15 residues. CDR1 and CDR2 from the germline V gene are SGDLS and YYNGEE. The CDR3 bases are TGTGCCAGCAGCGCTGACAGTTACTCTGGAAACACCATATATTTT. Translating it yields CASSADSYSGNTIYF.

The CDR3 DNA sequence: TGCGCCAGCAGCTTGAGCAGGGGGGAAGGCTACACCTTC. It specifies CASSLSRGEGYTF. The chain carries TRBV5-1 and TRBJ1-2; 7 bases align to TRBD1. CDR1 is SGHRS and CDR2 is YFSETQ in the germline V gene. J was trimmed by 8 bases and V by 1 base; bases with no gene match: 5. CDR3 size: 13 residues.

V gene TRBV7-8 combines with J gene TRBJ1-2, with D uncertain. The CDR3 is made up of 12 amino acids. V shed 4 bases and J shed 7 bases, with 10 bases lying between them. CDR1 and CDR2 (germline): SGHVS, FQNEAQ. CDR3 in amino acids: CASSSLDSGYTF. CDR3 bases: TGTGCCAGCAGCTCGCTCGACTCTGGCTACACCTTC.

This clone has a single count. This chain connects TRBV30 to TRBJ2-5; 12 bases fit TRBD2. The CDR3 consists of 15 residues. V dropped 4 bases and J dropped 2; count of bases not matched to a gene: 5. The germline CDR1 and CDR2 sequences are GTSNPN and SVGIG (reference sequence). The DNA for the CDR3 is TGTGCCTGGAAACCGGGACTAGCGGGTCAAGAGACCCAGTACTTC. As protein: CAWKPGLAGQETQYF. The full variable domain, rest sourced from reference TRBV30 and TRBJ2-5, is SQTIHQWPATLVQPVGSPLSLECTVEGTSNPNLYWYRQAAGRGLQLLFYSVGIGQISSEVPQNLSASRPQDRQFILSSKKLLLSDSGFYLCAWKPGLAGQETQYFGPGTRLLVL.

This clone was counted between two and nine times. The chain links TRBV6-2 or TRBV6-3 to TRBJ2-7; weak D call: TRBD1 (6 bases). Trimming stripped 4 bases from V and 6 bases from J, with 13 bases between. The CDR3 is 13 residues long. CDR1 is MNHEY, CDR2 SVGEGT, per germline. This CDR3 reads CASSSGAAGEQYF. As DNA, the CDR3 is TGTGCCAGCAGTTCAGGGGCGGCCGGCGAGCAGTACTTC.

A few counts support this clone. The CDR3, as DNA: TGTGCCAGCAGTGACAATGACAGGTACAATCAGCCCCAGCATTTT. Its protein product is CASSDNDRYNQPQHF. The rearrangement uses TRBV2 and TRBJ1-5; D possibly corresponds to TRBD1 (6 bases). The CDR3 consists of 15 residues. Germline V CDR1 and CDR2: SNHLY, FYNNEI. The ends were cut back, 3 bases at V and 3 bases at J, with 12 bases in the middle.

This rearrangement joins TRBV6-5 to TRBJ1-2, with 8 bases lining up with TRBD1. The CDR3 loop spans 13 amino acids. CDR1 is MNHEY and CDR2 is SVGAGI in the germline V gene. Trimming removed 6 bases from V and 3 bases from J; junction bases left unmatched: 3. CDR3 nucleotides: TGTGCCAGCAGGGCACAGGGGGACTATGGCTACACCTTC. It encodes CASRAQGDYGYTF.

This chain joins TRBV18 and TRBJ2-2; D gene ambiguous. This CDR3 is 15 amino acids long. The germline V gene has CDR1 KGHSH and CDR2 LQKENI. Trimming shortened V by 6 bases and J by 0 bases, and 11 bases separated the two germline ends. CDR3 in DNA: TGTGCCAGCTCTCAAGAGCAATCGAACACCGGGGAGCTGTTTTTT. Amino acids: CASSQEQSNTGELFF.

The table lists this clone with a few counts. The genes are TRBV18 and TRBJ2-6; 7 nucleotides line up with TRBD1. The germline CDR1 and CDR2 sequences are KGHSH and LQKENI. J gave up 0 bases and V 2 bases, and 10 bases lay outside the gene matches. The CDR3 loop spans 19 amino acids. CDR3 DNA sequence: TGTGCCAGCTCACCATTACCGGGACAGCGAAGCTCTGGGGCCAACGTCCTGACTTTC. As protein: CASSPLPGQRSSGANVLTF.

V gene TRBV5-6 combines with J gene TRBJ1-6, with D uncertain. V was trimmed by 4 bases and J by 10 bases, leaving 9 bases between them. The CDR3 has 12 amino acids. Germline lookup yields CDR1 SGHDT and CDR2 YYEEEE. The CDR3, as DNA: TGTGCCAGCAGCCTTGGGCCCTCACCCCTCCACTTT. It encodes CASSLGPSPLHF.

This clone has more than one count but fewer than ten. The CDR3 DNA is TGCGCCAGCAGCTTGGTTTCTAGCGCCGGACCCTCCTACAATGAGCAGTTCTTC. Translating gives CASSLVSSAGPSYNEQFF. The chain is built from TRBV5-1 and TRBJ2-1; TRBD2 might be the D (6 bases). There are 18 residues in the CDR3. Germline loops: CDR1 SGHRS, CDR2 YFSETQ. With 0 bases removed from V and 0 bases from J, the gap between germline ends came to 16 bases.

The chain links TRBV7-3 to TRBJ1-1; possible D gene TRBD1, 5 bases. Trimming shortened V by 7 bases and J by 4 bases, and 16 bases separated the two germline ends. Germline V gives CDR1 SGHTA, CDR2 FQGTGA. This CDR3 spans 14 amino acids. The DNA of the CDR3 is TGTGCCAGCACTGGCGGGGGGGTGAGCACTGAAGCTTTCTTT. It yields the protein CASTGGGVSTEAFF. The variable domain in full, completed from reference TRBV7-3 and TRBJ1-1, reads GAGVSQTPSNKVTEKGKYVELRCDPISGHTALYWYRQSLGQGPEFLIYFQGTGAADDSGLPNDRFFAVRPEGSVSTLKIQRTERGDSAVYLCASTGGGVSTEAFFGQGTRLTVV.

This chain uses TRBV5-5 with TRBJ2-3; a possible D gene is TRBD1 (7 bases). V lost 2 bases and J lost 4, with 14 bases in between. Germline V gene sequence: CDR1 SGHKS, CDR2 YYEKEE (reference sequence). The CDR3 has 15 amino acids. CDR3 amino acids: CASSLGGTSPDTQYF. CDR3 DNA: TGTGCCAGCAGCTTAGGGGGCACTAGCCCAGATACGCAGTATTTT.

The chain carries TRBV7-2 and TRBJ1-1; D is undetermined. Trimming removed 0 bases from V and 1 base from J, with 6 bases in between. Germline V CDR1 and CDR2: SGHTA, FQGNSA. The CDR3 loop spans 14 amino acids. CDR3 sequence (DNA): TGTGCCAGCAGCTTAGCCGGCGGGAACACTGAAGCTTTCTTT. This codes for CASSLAGGNTEAFF.

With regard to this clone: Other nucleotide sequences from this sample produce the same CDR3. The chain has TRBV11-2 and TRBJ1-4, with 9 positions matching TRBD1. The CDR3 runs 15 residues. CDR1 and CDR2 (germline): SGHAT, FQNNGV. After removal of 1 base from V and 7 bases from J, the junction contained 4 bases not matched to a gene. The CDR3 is CASSLGDRDSEKLFF. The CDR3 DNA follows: TGTGCCAGCAGCTTAGGGGACAGGGACAGTGAAAAACTGTTTTTT.

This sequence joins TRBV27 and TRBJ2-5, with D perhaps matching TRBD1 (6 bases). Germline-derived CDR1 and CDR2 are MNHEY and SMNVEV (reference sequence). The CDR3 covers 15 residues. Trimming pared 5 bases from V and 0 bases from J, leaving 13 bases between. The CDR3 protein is CASSPWTANQETQYF. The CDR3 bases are TGTGCCAGCAGTCCCTGGACAGCAAACCAAGAGACCCAGTACTTC.

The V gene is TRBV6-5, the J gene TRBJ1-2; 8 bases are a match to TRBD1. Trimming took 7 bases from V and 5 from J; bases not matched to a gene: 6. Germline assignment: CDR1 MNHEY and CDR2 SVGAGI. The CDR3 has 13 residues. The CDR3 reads CASTKQGGYGYTF. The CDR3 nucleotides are TGTGCCAGCACTAAACAGGGGGGGTATGGCTACACCTTC.